A selection of T cell receptor beta chains follows, all from one sample in a study of regulatory T cells in long-lasting Graves disease. Using its own MiXCR run on the multiplex PCR reads, TCRdb lists one record per CDR3 protein. Found here are 350,000 to 550,000 distinct CDR3 sequences, approximately 15% of them singletons; the top ten hold roughly a sixth. The same sample was also studied in work on T cells in Graves' hyperthyroidism and ophthalmopathy.

The material sequenced was peripheral blood mononuclear cells (PBMCs), taken at new diagnosis, from a patient treated with antithyroid drugs. The receptors originated from a woman aged 45-65 years with Graves disease. Both conserved end residues are part of each CDR3. The order of the fields is V gene, D gene, J gene, clone size, CDR3 protein, CDR3 DNA. The D gene is left open where the match is weak. Expanded clones get a size class; other rows say once, few or many, or leave the size out.

>TRBV5-6|TRBD1|TRBJ1-1|few
CASSLDRGEAFF
TGTGCCAGCAGCTTGGACAGGGGCGAAGCTTTCTTT
>TRBV5-1|TRBD2|TRBJ2-1|few
CASSLVGGSLGNEQFF
TGCGCCAGCAGCTTGGTCGGCGGGAGTCTAGGCAATGAGCAGTTCTTC
>TRBV7-9|.|TRBJ2-2|few
CASSLRTDTGEPFF
TGTGCCAGCAGCTTAAGGACGGACACCGGGGAACCGTTTTTT
>TRBV2|.|TRBJ1-6|many
CASSGEPNSPLHF
TGTGCCAGCAGTGGAGAGCCTAATTCACCCCTCCACTTT
>TRBV6-2/TRBV6-3|.|TRBJ1-1|many
CASSYSAGSDTEAFF
TGTGCCAGCAGTTACTCGGCGGGGTCGGACACTGAAGCTTTCTTT
>TRBV5-1|TRBD2|TRBJ2-4|many
CASSSAGGAGNIQYF
TGCGCCAGCAGCTCAGCGGGAGGAGCGGGAAACATTCAGTACTTC
>TRBV19|TRBD2|TRBJ2-1|many
CASSMREWNEQFF
TGTGCCAGTAGTATGCGGGAGTGGAATGAGCAGTTCTTC
>TRBV10-3|.|TRBJ2-7|many
CAIKERQSEKQYF
TGTGCCATCAAGGAGCGGCAGTCCGAGAAGCAGTACTTC
>TRBV3-1|.|TRBJ1-6|many
CASSQEGTSPLHF
TGTGCCAGCAGCCAAGAGGGCACCTCACCCCTCCACTTT
>TRBV7-9|.|TRBJ1-1|.
CASSLLVDSEAFF
TGTGCCAGCAGCCTATTAGTAGATTCTGAAGCTTTCTTT
>TRBV30|.|TRBJ2-7|.
CAWSVGAPSSYEQYF
TGTGCCTGGAGTGTAGGAGCGCCGAGCTCCTACGAGCAGTACTTC
>TRBV18|TRBD1|TRBJ2-2|.
CASSPYGAGGEGGELFF
TGTGCCAGCTCACCATACGGAGCAGGGGGCGAAGGCGGGGAGCTGTTTTTT
>TRBV6-1|.|TRBJ2-7|many
CASSDVYEQYF
TGTGCCAGCAGTGACGTTTACGAGCAGTACTTC
>TRBV6-1|.|TRBJ2-7|many
CASSLNHGGEYEQYF
TGTGCCAGCAGTCTAAACCATGGAGGGGAATACGAGCAGTACTTC
>TRBV28|TRBD1|TRBJ1-1|many
CASSTDREVPEAFF
TGTGCCAGCAGTACGGACAGGGAAGTTCCTGAAGCTTTCTTT